What follows are 25 T cell receptor beta chains derived from one specimen sequenced in a study of blood T cell repertoires in COVID-19. TCRdb's table, derived via immunoSEQ multiplex PCR, lists solely in-frame clones and lacks some. The data show about 130,000 clones, roughly 72% seen once. The sequencing sample was made of peripheral blood. The receptors come from a man in his 60s with acute or convalescent COVID-19.

The chain carries TRBV15 and TRBJ1-6; 9 positions agree with TRBD1. Germline V lookup: CDR1 LNHNV, CDR2 YYDKDF (reference sequence). The J segment lost 7 bases and the V segment lost 1 base, leaving 11 bases of the junction unmatched. The CDR3 is 18 residues long. The CDR3 here is CATSRVYPGQGTNSPLHF. The DNA of the CDR3 is TGTGCCACCAGCAGAGTCTATCCTGGACAGGGGACGAATTCACCCCTCCACTTT. Combining the CDR3 with reference TRBV15 and TRBJ1-6 gives the whole variable domain DAMVIQNPRYQVTQFGKPVTLSCSQTLNHNVMYWYQQKSSQAPKLLFHYYDKDFNNEADTPDNFQSRRPNTSFCFLDIRSPGLGDTAMYLCATSRVYPGQGTNSPLHFGNGTRLTVT.

J is TRBJ1-2 and V is TRBV12-3 or TRBV12-4, with D unresolved. The CDR3 spans 13 residues. With 3 bases removed from V and 8 bases from J, the gap between germline ends came to 13 bases. The CDR3 here is CASSFWGREGYTF. CDR3 coding DNA: TGTGCCAGCAGTTTTTGGGGAAGGGAGGGCTACACCTTC.

The V and J genes are TRBV19 and TRBJ2-7; maybe TRBD2 (5 bases). Trimming stripped 4 bases from V and 0 bases from J, with 7 bases between. The CDR3 runs 13 residues. The germline V gene encodes CDR1 LNHDA and CDR2 SQIVND (reference sequence). CDR3 sequence reads: CASSSGLSYEQYF. The CDR3 nucleotides are TGTGCCAGTAGTAGCGGGCTCTCCTACGAGCAGTACTTC.

The chain's CDR3 is CASSLGTGPYGYTF. CDR3 bases: TGCGCCAGCAGCTTGGGGACAGGACCCTATGGCTACACCTTC. V is TRBV5-1 and J is TRBJ1-2; 7 bases fit TRBD1. The germline V gene encodes CDR1 SGHRS and CDR2 YFSETQ. CDR3 length: 14 residues. V lost 0 bases, J lost 4 bases, and 3 bases stayed unmatched. Full variable domain (outside the CDR3, taken from reference TRBV5-1 and TRBJ1-2): KAGVTQTPRYLIKTRGQQVTLSCSPISGHRSVSWYQQTPGQGLQFLFEYFSETQRNKGNFPGRFSGRQFSNSRSEMNVSTLELGDSALYLCASSLGTGPYGYTFGSGTRLTVV.

V and J are TRBV6-5 and TRBJ2-7; possible D gene TRBD1, 6 bases. The CDR3 is made up of 11 amino acids. Germline CDR1 reads MNHEY; CDR2 reads SVGAGI. Between the trimmed V and J ends, which lost 8 bases and 2 bases, there was a span of 7 bases. The CDR3 nucleotides read TGTGCCAGCGAGGGGGCCTACGAGCAGTACTTC. This codes for CASEGAYEQYF.

The rearrangement uses TRBV7-3 and TRBJ2-7; D perhaps matches TRBD2 (6 bases). Trimming left V 6 bases short and J 4 bases short, with 13 bases between. Germline V gene sequence: CDR1 SGHTA, CDR2 FQGTGA. This CDR3 contains 13 residues. In DNA, the CDR3 is TGTGCCAGCAGACCGGGGGTCATATACGAGCAGTACTTC. It is translated as CASRPGVIYEQYF.

The chain is built from TRBV5-6 and TRBJ2-2, with 7 bases lining up with TRBD1. The V gene's germline CDR1 is SGHDT and CDR2 YYEEEE. Unmatched junction bases numbered 12, after V lost 5 bases and J lost 17 bases. This CDR3 has 12 amino acids. The DNA of the CDR3 is TGTGCCAGCAGTCCCCTGGGACAGCCTGGTTTTTTT. Protein sequence: CASSPLGQPGFF.

V gene TRBV18 combines with J gene TRBJ1-5; D possibly corresponds to TRBD1 (5 bases). CDR1 and CDR2 from the germline V gene are KGHSH and LQKENI. V was trimmed by 3 bases and J by 3 bases, leaving 9 bases between them. This CDR3 has 14 amino acids. For the CDR3, the DNA is TGTGCCAGCTCACCCGCGGGACTCAATCAGCCCCAGCATTTT. This sequence encodes CASSPAGLNQPQHF.

This sequence joins TRBV3-1 (or the pseudogene TRBV3-2) and TRBJ1-5, with 8 positions matching TRBD1. Germline lookup yields CDR1 LGHDT and CDR2 YNNKEL (reference sequence). CDR3 size: 13 residues. V was clipped by 4 bases and J by 6 bases; unmatched bases: 2. CDR3 residues: CASSPTGGQPQHF. Written as DNA, the CDR3 is TGTGCCAGCAGCCCCACAGGGGGTCAGCCCCAGCATTTT.

This rearrangement joins TRBV30 to TRBJ2-1; D remains ambiguous. This CDR3 contains 13 residues. V lost 3 bases to trimming and J lost 4 bases, with 10 bases between them. CDR1 and CDR2 (germline): GTSNPN, SVGIG (reference sequence). The CDR3 region has the DNA TGTGCCTGGAGCCGTATGAGGTACAATGAGCAGTTCTTC. Translated: CAWSRMRYNEQFF.

This chain joins TRBV5-1 and TRBJ2-1, with 7 bases identical to TRBD1. With V trimmed by 1 base and J by 8 bases, 9 bases remained unmatched. The CDR3 length is 15 residues. Germline V CDR1 and CDR2: SGHRS, YFSETQ. As DNA, the CDR3 is TGCGCCAGCAGCTTGAACAGGGGCGCCCTCGATGAGCAGTTCTTC. Translating it yields CASSLNRGALDEQFF.

This clone occurred a few times. The gene calls are TRBV3-1 (or the pseudogene TRBV3-2) and TRBJ1-1, with D possibly being TRBD1 (6 bases). V lost 7 bases and J 5 bases, leaving 17 bases between the germline ends. Per germline, CDR1 LGHDT and CDR2 YNNKEL (reference sequence). The length of the CDR3 is 14 residues. The CDR3 region is CASNPQGRWTEAFF. As DNA, the CDR3 is TGTGCCAGCAATCCACAGGGAAGGTGGACTGAAGCTTTCTTT.

This clone was observed once. J is TRBJ1-2 and V is TRBV29-1; no clear D. Germline loops: CDR1 SQVTM, CDR2 ANQGSEA. The germline V and J ends were trimmed by 2 bases and 3 bases, with 22 bases remaining between them. The CDR3 is 17 amino acids. CDR3 loop: CSVEPYTPAETYYGYTF. The DNA for the CDR3 is TGCAGCGTTGAACCTTATACCCCGGCCGAGACATACTATGGCTACACCTTC.

This chain links TRBV7-6 with TRBJ2-7; 9 nucleotides line up with TRBD1. The J segment lost 5 bases and the V segment lost 3 bases, leaving 14 bases of the junction unmatched. The CDR3 is made up of 17 amino acids. CDR1 SGHVS and CDR2 FNYEAQ come from the germline V gene. The CDR3 nucleotides read TGTGCCAGCAGCTTGGTAGGCCTCCGGGACAGGGTGAACGAGCAGTACTTC. As protein: CASSLVGLRDRVNEQYF.

J is TRBJ1-2 and V is TRBV6-1, with D perhaps TRBD1 (6 bases). The CDR3 contains 15 residues. The V end lost 3 bases, the J end lost 1 base, and 12 bases lay between the germline ends. Germline CDR1 and CDR2: MNHNS and SASEGT. The CDR3 here is CASSEPGQLNYGYTF. CDR3 sequence (DNA): TGTGCCAGCAGTGAGCCTGGACAGCTTAACTATGGCTACACCTTC.

This clone has just a few counts. The V and J genes are TRBV20-1 and TRBJ1-5, with 7 bases identical to TRBD1. Germline trimming cut 3 bases from V and 3 bases from J; bases unmatched to any gene: 14. Germline lookup yields CDR1 DFQATT and CDR2 SNEGSKA (reference sequence). CDR3 size: 17 residues. The CDR3 nucleotides are TGCAGTGCTAGTGCCTTCCCTTCGGGACAGTTCAATCAGCCCCAGCATTTT. This sequence encodes CSASAFPSGQFNQPQHF.

This sequence joins TRBV14 and TRBJ2-5; 12 nucleotides agree with TRBD2. Unmatched junction bases numbered 5, after V lost 0 bases and J lost 0 bases. The CDR3 totals 18 residues. The V gene's germline CDR1 is SGHDN and CDR2 FVKESK. The CDR3 here is CASSQELAGGKYQETQYF. CDR3 bases: TGTGCCAGCAGCCAAGAGCTAGCGGGAGGGAAGTACCAAGAGACCCAGTACTTC.

This chain uses TRBV11-3 with TRBJ1-1, with 9 bases fitting TRBD1. The junction had 7 bases not matched to a gene; V was cut back by 4 bases and J by 4 bases. Looked up from germline, CDR1 is SGHNT and CDR2 is YENEEA. The CDR3 spans 15 residues. In nucleotides, the CDR3 is TGTGCCAGCAGCTCTCGGACAGGGGCAACCACTGAAGCTTTCTTT. Amino acid sequence: CASSSRTGATTEAFF.

The chain couples TRBV2 to TRBJ1-1, with TRBD1 matching 8 bases. Trimming removed 8 bases from V and 7 bases from J; junction bases left unmatched: 3. The germline V gene encodes CDR1 SNHLY and CDR2 FYNNEI. This CDR3 has 11 residues. This CDR3 reads CASYRGFEAFF. The CDR3 DNA reads as TGTGCCAGCTACAGGGGGTTTGAAGCTTTCTTT. Full variable domain (missing parts from reference TRBV2 and TRBJ1-1): EPEVTQTPSHQVTQMGQEVILRCVPISNHLYFYWYRQILGQKVEFLVSFYNNEISEKSEIFDDQFSVERPDGSNFTLKIRSTKLEDSAMYFCASYRGFEAFFGQGTRLTVV.

This clone was observed a handful of times. The gene calls are TRBV30 and TRBJ1-2; TRBD1 is a possible D gene (5 bases). Per germline, CDR1 GTSNPN and CDR2 SVGIG (reference sequence). The V end lost 2 bases, the J end lost 2 bases, and 9 bases lay between the germline ends. CDR3 length: 13 amino acids. The CDR3 reads CAWSYRQNYGYTF. The CDR3 region has the DNA TGTGCCTGGAGTTATCGACAGAACTATGGCTACACCTTC.

This clone was detected a few times. The rearrangement uses TRBV5-1 and TRBJ2-5, with D hard to call. CDR1 is SGHRS, CDR2 YFSETQ, per germline. This CDR3 is 12 amino acids long. The V gene lost 4 bases and the J gene lost 5 bases, with 9 bases spanning the gap. As DNA, the CDR3 is TGCGCCAGCAGCCTCCCGGGTGAGACCCAGTACTTC. It translates to CASSLPGETQYF.

V and J are TRBV9 and TRBJ1-2; a weak D match, TRBD1 (6 bases). V was pared by 3 bases and J by 0 bases, with 12 bases between. This CDR3 contains 15 residues. The germline V gene has CDR1 SGDLS and CDR2 YYNGEE. CDR3 amino acids: CASSASGTPNYGYTF. CDR3 coding DNA: TGTGCCAGCAGCGCCTCCGGGACACCTAACTATGGCTACACCTTC. Full variable domain (remainder filled in from reference TRBV9 and TRBJ1-2): DSGVTQTPKHLITATGQRVTLRCSPRSGDLSVYWYQQSLDQGLQFLIQYYNGEERAKGNILERFSAQQFPDLHSELNLSSLELGDSALYFCASSASGTPNYGYTFGSGTRLTVV.

V is TRBV24-1 and J is TRBJ1-2; the D gene is possibly TRBD1 (6 bases). Germline lookup yields CDR1 KGHDR and CDR2 SFDVKD. The CDR3 covers 15 residues. The germline V and J ends were trimmed by 4 bases and 8 bases, with 19 bases remaining between them. The CDR3 DNA follows: TGTGCCACCAGTGACCCAAGCGGACAGTGGAGGGGCTACACCTTC. As protein: CATSDPSGQWRGYTF.

The chain is built from TRBV18 and TRBJ2-3; the match to TRBD2 covers 9 bases. After removal of 3 bases from V and 5 bases from J, the junction contained 12 bases not matched to a gene. The CDR3 has 17 residues. Per germline, CDR1 KGHSH and CDR2 LQKENI. CDR3 in amino acids: CASSPVGGGRAKDTQYF. The CDR3 nucleotides read TGTGCCAGCTCACCGGTCGGCGGCGGGAGGGCCAAAGATACGCAGTATTTT.

The chain is built from TRBV11-3 and TRBJ2-1; 14 nucleotides align to TRBD2. Germline CDR1 is SGHNT and CDR2 is YENEEA. The CDR3 contains 19 residues. The V and J ends lost 0 bases and 2 bases, in that order; junction bases with no gene match: 6. The CDR3 protein is CASSLEGTSGSLAYNEQFF. The DNA for the CDR3 is TGTGCCAGCAGCTTAGAGGGGACTAGCGGGAGCCTCGCCTACAATGAGCAGTTCTTC.